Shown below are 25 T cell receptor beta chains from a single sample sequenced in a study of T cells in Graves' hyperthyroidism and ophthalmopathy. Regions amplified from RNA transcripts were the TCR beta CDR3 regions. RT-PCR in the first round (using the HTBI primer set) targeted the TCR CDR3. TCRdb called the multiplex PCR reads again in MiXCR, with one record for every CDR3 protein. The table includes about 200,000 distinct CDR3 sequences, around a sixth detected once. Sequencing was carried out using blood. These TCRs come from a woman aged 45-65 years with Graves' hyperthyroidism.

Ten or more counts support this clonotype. CDR3 loop: CASSLDPGRNQPQHF. For the CDR3, the DNA is TGTGCCAGCAGCTTAGATCCAGGGCGCAATCAGCCCCAGCATTTT. V gene TRBV11-2 combines with J gene TRBJ1-5, with D tentatively TRBD1 (5 bases). This CDR3 spans 15 amino acids. V was pared by 0 bases and J by 2 bases, with 8 bases between. Germline values: CDR1 SGHAT, CDR2 FQNNGV. Using reference TRBV11-2 and TRBJ1-5 for the parts outside the CDR3, the full variable domain is EAGVAQSPRYKIIEKRQSVAFWCNPISGHATLYWYQQILGQGPKLLIQFQNNGVVDDSQLPKDRFSAERLKGVDSTLKIQPAKLEDSAVYLCASSLDPGRNQPQHFGDGTRLSIL.

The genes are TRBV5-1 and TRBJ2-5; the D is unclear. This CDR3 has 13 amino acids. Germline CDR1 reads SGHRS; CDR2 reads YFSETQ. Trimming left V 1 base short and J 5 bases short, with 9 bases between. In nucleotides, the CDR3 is TGCGCCAGCAGCTTGAACGAAGGGGAGACCCAGTACTTC. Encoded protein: CASSLNEGETQYF.

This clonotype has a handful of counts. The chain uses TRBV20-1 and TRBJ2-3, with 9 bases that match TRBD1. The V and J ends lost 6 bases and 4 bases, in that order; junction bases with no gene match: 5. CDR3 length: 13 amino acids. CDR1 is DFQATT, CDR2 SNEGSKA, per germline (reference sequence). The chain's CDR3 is CSAPTGGADTQYF. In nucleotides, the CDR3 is TGCAGTGCGCCGACAGGGGGAGCAGATACGCAGTATTTT.

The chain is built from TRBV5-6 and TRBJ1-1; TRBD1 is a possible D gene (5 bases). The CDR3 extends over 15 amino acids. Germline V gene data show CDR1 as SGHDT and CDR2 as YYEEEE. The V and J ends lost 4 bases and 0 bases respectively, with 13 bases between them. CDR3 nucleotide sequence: TGTGCCAGCAGCGCCGGGAAGGGGTTGAACACTGAAGCTTTCTTT. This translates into CASSAGKGLNTEAFF.

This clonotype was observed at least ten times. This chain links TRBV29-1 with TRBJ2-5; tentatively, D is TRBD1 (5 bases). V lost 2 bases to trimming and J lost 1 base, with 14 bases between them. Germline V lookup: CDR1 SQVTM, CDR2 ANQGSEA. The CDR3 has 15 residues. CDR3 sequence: CSVETGQGTQETQYF. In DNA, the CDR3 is TGCAGCGTTGAAACGGGCCAGGGCACCCAAGAGACCCAGTACTTC.

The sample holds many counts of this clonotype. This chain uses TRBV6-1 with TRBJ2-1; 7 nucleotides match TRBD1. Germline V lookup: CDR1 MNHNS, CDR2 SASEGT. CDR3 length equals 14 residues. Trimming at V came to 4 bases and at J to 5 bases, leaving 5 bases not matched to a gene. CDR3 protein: CASSGRDSHNEQFF. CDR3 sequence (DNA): TGTGCCAGCAGTGGACGGGACAGCCACAATGAGCAGTTCTTC.

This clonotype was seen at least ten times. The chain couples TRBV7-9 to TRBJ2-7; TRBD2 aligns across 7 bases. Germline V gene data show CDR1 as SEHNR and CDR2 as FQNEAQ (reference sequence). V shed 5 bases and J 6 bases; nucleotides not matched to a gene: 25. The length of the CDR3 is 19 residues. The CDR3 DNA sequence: TGTGCCAGCAGCCCCCTGGATTTGCTAGCGGCATCAATTGGGGGCGAGCAGTACTTC. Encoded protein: CASSPLDLLAASIGGEQYF.

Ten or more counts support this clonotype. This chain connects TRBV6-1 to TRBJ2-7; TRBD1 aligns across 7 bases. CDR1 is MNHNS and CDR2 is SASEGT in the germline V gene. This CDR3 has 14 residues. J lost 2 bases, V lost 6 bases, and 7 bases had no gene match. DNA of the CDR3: TGTGCCAGCAGACTTGGACAGGACGCCTACGAGCAGTACTTC. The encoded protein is CASRLGQDAYEQYF.

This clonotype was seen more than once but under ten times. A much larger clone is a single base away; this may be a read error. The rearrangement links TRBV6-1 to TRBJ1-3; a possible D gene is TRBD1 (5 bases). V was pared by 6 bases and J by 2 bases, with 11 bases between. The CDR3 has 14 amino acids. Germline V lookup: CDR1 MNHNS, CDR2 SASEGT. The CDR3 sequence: CASSQDKPGNTIYF. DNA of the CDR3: TGTGCCAGCAGCCAGGACAAACCTGGAAACACCATATATTTT.

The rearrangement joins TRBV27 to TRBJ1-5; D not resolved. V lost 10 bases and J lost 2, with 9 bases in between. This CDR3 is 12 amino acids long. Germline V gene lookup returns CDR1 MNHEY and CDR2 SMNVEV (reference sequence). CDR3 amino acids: CATGRGNQPQHF. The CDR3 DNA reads TGTGCCACCGGACGGGGCAATCAGCCCCAGCATTTT.

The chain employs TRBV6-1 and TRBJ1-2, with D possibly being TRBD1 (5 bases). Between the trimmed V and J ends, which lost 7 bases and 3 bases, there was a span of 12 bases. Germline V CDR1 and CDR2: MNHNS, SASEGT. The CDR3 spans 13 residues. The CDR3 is CASNRGVDYGYTF. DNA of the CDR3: TGTGCCAGCAATCGAGGGGTAGACTATGGCTACACCTTC.

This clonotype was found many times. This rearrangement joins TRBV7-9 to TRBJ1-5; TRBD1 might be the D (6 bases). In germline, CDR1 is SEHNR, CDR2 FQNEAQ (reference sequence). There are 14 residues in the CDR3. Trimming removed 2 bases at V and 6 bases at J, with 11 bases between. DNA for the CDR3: TGTGCCAGCAGCTTACAACAGGGATCTCAGCCCCAGCATTTT. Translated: CASSLQQGSQPQHF.

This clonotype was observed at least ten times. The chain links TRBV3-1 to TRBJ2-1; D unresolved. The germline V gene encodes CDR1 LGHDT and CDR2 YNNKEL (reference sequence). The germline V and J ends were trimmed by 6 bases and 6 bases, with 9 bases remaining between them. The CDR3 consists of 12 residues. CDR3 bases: TGTGCCAGCAGAAGCACGGGCAATGAGCAGTTCTTC. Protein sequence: CASRSTGNEQFF.

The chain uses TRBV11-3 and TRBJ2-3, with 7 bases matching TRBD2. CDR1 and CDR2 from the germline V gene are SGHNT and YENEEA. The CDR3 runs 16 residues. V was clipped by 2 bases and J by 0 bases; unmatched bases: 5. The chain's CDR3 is CASSLQPSGSTDTQYF. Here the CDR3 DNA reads TGTGCCAGCAGCTTACAGCCTAGCGGAAGCACAGATACGCAGTATTTT.

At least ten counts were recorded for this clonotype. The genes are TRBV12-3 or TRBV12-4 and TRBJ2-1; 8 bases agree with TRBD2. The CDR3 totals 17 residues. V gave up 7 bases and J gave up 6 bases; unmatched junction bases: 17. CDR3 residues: CASTFKTSGTRVNEQFF. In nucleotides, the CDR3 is TGTGCCAGCACATTCAAGACCAGTGGGACTAGAGTCAATGAGCAGTTCTTC.

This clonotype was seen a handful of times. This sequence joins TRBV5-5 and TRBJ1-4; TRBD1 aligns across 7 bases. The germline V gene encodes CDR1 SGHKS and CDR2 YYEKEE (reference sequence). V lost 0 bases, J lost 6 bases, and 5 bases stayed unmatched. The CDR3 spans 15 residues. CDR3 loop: CASSLERGHYEKLFF. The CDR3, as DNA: TGTGCCAGCAGCTTGGAGAGGGGGCATTATGAAAAACTGTTTTTT.

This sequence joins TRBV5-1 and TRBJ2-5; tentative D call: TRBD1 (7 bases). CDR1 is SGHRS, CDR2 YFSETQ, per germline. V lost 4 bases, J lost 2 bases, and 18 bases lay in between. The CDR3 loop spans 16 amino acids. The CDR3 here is CASSPGAGRGQETQYF. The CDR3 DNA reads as TGCGCCAGCAGCCCAGGAGCGGGCAGGGGGCAAGAGACCCAGTACTTC. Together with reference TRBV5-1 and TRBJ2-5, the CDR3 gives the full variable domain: KAGVTQTPRYLIKTRGQQVTLSCSPISGHRSVSWYQQTPGQGLQFLFEYFSETQRNKGNFPGRFSGRQFSNSRSEMNVSTLELGDSALYLCASSPGAGRGQETQYFGPGTRLLVL.

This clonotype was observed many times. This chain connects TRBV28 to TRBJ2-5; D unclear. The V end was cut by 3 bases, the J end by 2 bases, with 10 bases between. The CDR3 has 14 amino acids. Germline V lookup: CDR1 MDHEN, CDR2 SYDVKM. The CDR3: CASSLNGLQETQYF. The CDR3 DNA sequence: TGTGCCAGCAGTTTGAATGGCCTACAAGAGACCCAGTACTTC.

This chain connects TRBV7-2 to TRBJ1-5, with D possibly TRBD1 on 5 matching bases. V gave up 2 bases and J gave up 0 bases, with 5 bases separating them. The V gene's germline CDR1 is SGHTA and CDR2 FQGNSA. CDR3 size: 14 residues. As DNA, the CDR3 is TGTGCCAGCAGCTTACAGGGTAGCAATCAGCCCCAGCATTTT. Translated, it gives CASSLQGSNQPQHF.

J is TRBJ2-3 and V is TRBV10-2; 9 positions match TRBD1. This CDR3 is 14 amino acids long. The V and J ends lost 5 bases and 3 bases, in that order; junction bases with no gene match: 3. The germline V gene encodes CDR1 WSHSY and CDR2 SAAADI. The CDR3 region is CASSIGTGTDTQYF. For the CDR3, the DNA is TGCGCCAGCAGTATTGGGACAGGGACAGATACGCAGTATTTT.

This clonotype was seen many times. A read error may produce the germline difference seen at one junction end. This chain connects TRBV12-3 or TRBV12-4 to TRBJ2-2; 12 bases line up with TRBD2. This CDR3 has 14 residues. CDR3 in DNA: TGTGCCAGCAGTCTAGCGGGAGGGCCCAGGGAGCTGTTTTTT. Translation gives CASSLAGGPRELFF.

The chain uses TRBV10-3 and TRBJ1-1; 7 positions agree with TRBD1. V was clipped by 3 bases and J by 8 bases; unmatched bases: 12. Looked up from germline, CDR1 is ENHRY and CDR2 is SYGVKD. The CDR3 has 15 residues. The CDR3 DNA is TGTGCCATCAGTGAAGGGGGCCGGGGTGGAAACGAAGCTTTCTTT. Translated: CAISEGGRGGNEAFF.

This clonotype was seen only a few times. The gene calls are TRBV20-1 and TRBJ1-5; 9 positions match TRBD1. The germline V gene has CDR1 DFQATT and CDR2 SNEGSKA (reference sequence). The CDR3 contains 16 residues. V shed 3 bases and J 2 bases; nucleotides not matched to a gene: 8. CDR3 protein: CSARKTGGAGNQPQHF. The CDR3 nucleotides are TGCAGTGCTAGGAAAACAGGGGGCGCGGGCAATCAGCCCCAGCATTTT.

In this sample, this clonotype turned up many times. The CDR3 protein is CSARIGGRAYEQYF. The CDR3 region has the DNA TGCAGTGCTAGAATTGGCGGGAGGGCCTACGAGCAGTACTTC. The J gene is TRBJ2-7, the V gene TRBV20-1, with TRBD2 matching 9 bases. The germline CDR1 and CDR2 sequences are DFQATT and SNEGSKA (reference sequence). This CDR3 is 14 amino acids long. Trimming removed 2 bases from V and 2 bases from J; junction bases left unmatched: 4.

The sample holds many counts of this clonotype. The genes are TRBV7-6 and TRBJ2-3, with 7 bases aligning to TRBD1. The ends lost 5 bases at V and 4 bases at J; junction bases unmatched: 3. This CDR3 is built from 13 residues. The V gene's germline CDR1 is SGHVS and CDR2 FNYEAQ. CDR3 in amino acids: CASSQTGADTQYF. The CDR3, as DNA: TGTGCCAGCAGCCAAACAGGGGCAGATACGCAGTATTTT.